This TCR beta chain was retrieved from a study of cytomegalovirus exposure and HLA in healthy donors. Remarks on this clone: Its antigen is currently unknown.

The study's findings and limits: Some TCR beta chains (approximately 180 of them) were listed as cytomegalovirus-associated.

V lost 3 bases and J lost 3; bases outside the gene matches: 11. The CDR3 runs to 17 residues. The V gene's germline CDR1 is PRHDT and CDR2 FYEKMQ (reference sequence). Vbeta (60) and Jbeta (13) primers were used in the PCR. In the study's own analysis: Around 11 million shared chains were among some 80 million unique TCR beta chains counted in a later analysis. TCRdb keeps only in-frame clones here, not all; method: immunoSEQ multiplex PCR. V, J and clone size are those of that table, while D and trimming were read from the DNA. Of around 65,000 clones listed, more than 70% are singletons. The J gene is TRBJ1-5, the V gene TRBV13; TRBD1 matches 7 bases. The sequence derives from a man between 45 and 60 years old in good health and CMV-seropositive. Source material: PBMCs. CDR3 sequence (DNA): TGTGCCAGCAGCTTCCGTTACTTACAGGGGAACAATCAGCCCCAGCATTTT. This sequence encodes CASSFRYLQGNNQPQHF.